These 24 T cell receptor beta chains were all obtained from the same sample, sequenced in a study of T cells after posttransplantation cyclophosphamide. Assay used: immunoSEQ multiplex PCR; TCRdb lists only in-frame clones, some missing. The sample holds 25,000 to 35,000 clones, 70% to 90% seen once. Sample: PBMCs. The source of these receptors is a woman aged 40 to 50 with a blood cancer, CMV-positive, and with a related stem cell donor.

The chain joins TRBV7-3 to TRBJ2-6; D may be TRBD2 (6 bases). The CDR3 has 15 residues. V was pared by 5 bases and J by 2 bases, with 10 bases between. Per germline, CDR1 SGHTA and CDR2 FQGTGA. CDR3 region: CASSLTGAGANVLTF. CDR3 nucleotide sequence: TGTGCCAGCAGCCTCACGGGGGCTGGGGCCAACGTCCTGACTTTC. The variable domain in full, with the rest retrieved from reference TRBV7-3 and TRBJ2-6, is GAGVSQTPSNKVTEKGKYVELRCDPISGHTALYWYRQSLGQGPEFLIYFQGTGAADDSGLPNDRFFAVRPEGSVSTLKIQRTERGDSAVYLCASSLTGAGANVLTFGAGSRLTVL.

The chain has TRBV7-2 and TRBJ1-1, with 7 positions matching TRBD1. CDR3 length: 15 residues. Germline CDR1 SGHTA, CDR2 FQGNSA. Unmatched junction bases numbered 6, after V lost 4 bases and J lost 1 base. The CDR3 DNA sequence: TGTGCCAGCAGCTCACGCCGGGACAGGAACACTGAAGCTTTCTTT. As protein: CASSSRRDRNTEAFF.

The chain recombines TRBV6-6 with TRBJ2-7; 7 positions match TRBD1. The CDR3 has 14 residues. The V gene end was trimmed by 0 bases and the J gene end by 2 bases; junction bases not matched to a gene: 1. Germline CDR1 reads MNHNY; CDR2 reads SVGAGI (reference sequence). CDR3 region: CASSYSQGAYEQYF. In DNA, the CDR3 is TGTGCCAGCAGTTACTCCCAGGGGGCCTACGAGCAGTACTTC.

The chain employs TRBV4-1 and TRBJ1-6, with no clear D. V was trimmed by 1 base and J by 7 bases, leaving 17 bases between them. The CDR3 has 17 amino acids. Germline values: CDR1 MGHRA, CDR2 YSYEKL. CDR3 bases: TGCGCCAGCAGCCAAGTGAGGAGCGGCGGACTCAATTCACCCCTCCACTTT. Protein: CASSQVRSGGLNSPLHF.

The chain joins TRBV5-1 to TRBJ2-1, with D possibly matching TRBD2 (6 bases). The CDR3 contains 14 residues. Between the trimmed V and J ends, which lost 6 bases and 2 bases, there was a span of 12 bases. In germline, CDR1 is SGHRS, CDR2 YFSETQ. The CDR3 bases are TGCGCCAGCACCTCGGGACTTACCTACAATGAGCAGTTCTTC. As protein: CASTSGLTYNEQFF.

V and J are TRBV4-1 and TRBJ2-2; tentative D call: TRBD1 (6 bases). Trimming left V 1 base short and J 5 bases short, with 11 bases between. There are 15 residues in the CDR3. The germline V gene encodes CDR1 MGHRA and CDR2 YSYEKL. As DNA, the CDR3 is TGCGCCAGCAGCCAAGTGCTGGGGGCGACCGGGGAGCTGTTTTTT. Translated, it gives CASSQVLGATGELFF.

V is TRBV5-8 and J is TRBJ2-7; no clear D. The CDR3 is made up of 14 amino acids. V lost 1 base to trimming and J lost 3 bases, with 11 bases between them. The germline V gene encodes CDR1 SGHTS and CDR2 YDEGEE. The CDR3 sequence: CASSLPMRFYEQYF. CDR3 coding DNA: TGTGCCAGCAGCTTGCCTATGAGGTTCTACGAGCAGTACTTC. Full variable domain (remainder filled in from reference TRBV5-8 and TRBJ2-7): EAGVTQSPTHLIKTRGQQATLRCSPISGHTSVYWYQQALGLGLQFLLWYDEGEERNRGNFPPRFSGRQFPNYSSELNVNALELEDSALYLCASSLPMRFYEQYFGPGTRLTVT.

The gene calls are TRBV7-2 and TRBJ2-1; the match to TRBD2 covers 11 bases. The CDR3 is made up of 15 amino acids. CDR1 and CDR2 from the germline V gene are SGHTA and FQGNSA. V shed 7 bases, J shed 4 bases, and the junction held 6 bases outside the gene matches. Written as DNA, the CDR3 is TGTGCCAGCACACCTACTAGCGGGGGTTACAATGAGCAGTTCTTC. Its protein is CASTPTSGGYNEQFF.

The rearrangement links TRBV6-5 to TRBJ2-7; 7 nucleotides match TRBD1. V was clipped by 2 bases and J by 3 bases; unmatched bases: 4. The V gene's germline CDR1 is MNHEY and CDR2 SVGAGI. This CDR3 has 14 residues. CDR3 region: CASSYRGQVYEQYF. The CDR3 DNA follows: TGTGCCAGCAGTTACAGGGGGCAGGTCTACGAGCAGTACTTC.

The V call is TRBV7-3, the J call TRBJ1-2; 8 bases are a match to TRBD1. J was trimmed by 2 bases and V by 5 bases; bases with no gene match: 19. The germline gives CDR1 SGHTA, CDR2 FQGTGA. The length of the CDR3 is 19 residues. This CDR3 is CASSHPIRGLKVKNYGYTF. Here the CDR3 DNA reads TGTGCCAGCAGCCACCCTATCAGGGGGCTAAAGGTCAAGAACTATGGCTACACCTTC.

The chain is built from TRBV4-1 and TRBJ2-7; 7 bases line up with TRBD1. The J segment lost 7 bases and the V segment lost 0 bases, leaving 12 bases of the junction unmatched. CDR3 length: 16 amino acids. Per the germline V gene, CDR1 is MGHRA and CDR2 is YSYEKL. The chain's CDR3 is CASSQDPAGGMREQYF. DNA of the CDR3: TGCGCCAGCAGCCAAGATCCGGCAGGGGGTATGAGGGAGCAGTACTTC.

This clone was seen once. V usage is TRBV2 and J usage is TRBJ2-7; 9 nucleotides line up with TRBD2. Germline assignment: CDR1 SNHLY and CDR2 FYNNEI. V lost 4 bases, J lost 0 bases, and 4 bases stayed unmatched. The CDR3 covers 15 residues. The CDR3 DNA is TGTGCCAGCAGTGCCTTAGCGGGGGCCTCCTACGAGCAGTACTTC. It is translated as CASSALAGASYEQYF. Full variable domain (remainder filled in from reference TRBV2 and TRBJ2-7): EPEVTQTPSHQVTQMGQEVILRCVPISNHLYFYWYRQILGQKVEFLVSFYNNEISEKSEIFDDQFSVERPDGSNFTLKIRSTKLEDSAMYFCASSALAGASYEQYFGPGTRLTVT.

The chain has TRBV27 and TRBJ1-4; no firm D call. The ends were cut back, 1 base at V and 3 bases at J, with 9 bases in the middle. Per germline, CDR1 MNHEY and CDR2 SMNVEV (reference sequence). The CDR3 spans 15 residues. CDR3 in amino acids: CASSLFGGANEKLFF. CDR3 bases: TGTGCCAGCAGTTTATTCGGTGGTGCTAATGAAAAACTGTTTTTT.

Written as DNA, the CDR3 is TGTGCCAGCAGCCAAGGTTACACCCCCTACGAGCAGTACTTC. Amino acids: CASSQGYTPYEQYF. The genes are TRBV4-2 and TRBJ2-7, with D unresolved. Trimming shortened V by 1 base and J by 2 bases, and 9 bases separated the two germline ends. Germline-derived CDR1 and CDR2 are LGHNA and YNFKEQ. The CDR3 is made up of 14 amino acids.

This clone was counted only a few times. V gene TRBV10-3 combines with J gene TRBJ1-4, with TRBD1 matching 9 bases. The germline CDR1 and CDR2 sequences are ENHRY and SYGVKD. CDR3 size: 13 residues. J was trimmed by 5 bases and V by 10 bases; bases with no gene match: 5. The CDR3: CATAGTGNEKLFF. In DNA, the CDR3 is TGTGCCACCGCCGGGACAGGGAATGAAAAACTGTTTTTT.

This clone was detected a few times. The V call is TRBV4-2, the J call TRBJ2-5; 8 bases match TRBD2. Germline trimming cut 3 bases from V and 3 bases from J; bases unmatched to any gene: 15. In germline, CDR1 is LGHNA, CDR2 YNFKEQ. CDR3 size: 18 residues. The CDR3 DNA is TGTGCCAGCAGCCAGGAATGGATGGTATTAGCGGGGAAAGAGACCCAGTACTTC. The encoded protein is CASSQEWMVLAGKETQYF.

This chain connects TRBV5-1 to TRBJ1-6; possibly TRBD1 for D (5 bases). From germline, CDR1 is SGHRS and CDR2 YFSETQ. The length of the CDR3 is 16 residues. Trimming took off 0 bases at V and 9 bases at J, with 16 bases between the two ends. The DNA for the CDR3 is TGCGCCAGCAGCTTGGCTGGGCCAGGGAAGGGTTCACCCCTCCACTTT. As protein: CASSLAGPGKGSPLHF.

CDR3 protein: CASSDLRGGSPDTQYF. The CDR3 nucleotides are TGTGCCAGCAGTGATCTTCGCGGGGGGTCCCCAGATACGCAGTATTTT. V gene TRBV25-1 combines with J gene TRBJ2-3, with 8 bases identical to TRBD2. This CDR3 spans 16 amino acids. Germline V gene data show CDR1 as MGHDK and CDR2 as SYGVNS. V lost 3 bases, J lost 4 bases, and 9 bases stayed unmatched.

This rearrangement joins TRBV11-2 to TRBJ2-7; D possibly corresponds to TRBD2 (6 bases). CDR1 and CDR2 from the germline V gene are SGHAT and FQNNGV. This CDR3 contains 13 residues. V was cut by 3 bases and J by 6 bases, with 12 bases left in between. The CDR3 sequence is CASSFGGMSEQYF. CDR3 bases: TGTGCCAGCAGCTTCGGAGGGATGAGCGAGCAGTACTTC.

This sequence joins TRBV7-6 and TRBJ1-6; D gene unclear. V shed 1 base and J shed 9 bases, with 7 bases lying between them. The CDR3 has 13 residues. The germline gives CDR1 SGHVS, CDR2 FNYEAQ. The CDR3 spells CASSLETRSPLHF. The CDR3 coding sequence is TGTGCCAGCAGCTTAGAGACACGTTCACCCCTCCACTTT.

The chain couples TRBV14 to TRBJ2-3; 10 nucleotides align to TRBD2. The CDR3 is 15 amino acids. CDR1 is SGHDN, CDR2 FVKESK, per germline. V lost 3 bases, J lost 3 bases, and 3 bases stayed unmatched. The CDR3 loop reads CASSHIAGGTDTQYF. The CDR3 region has the DNA TGTGCCAGCAGCCATATAGCGGGGGGTACAGATACGCAGTATTTT.

This chain links TRBV6-5 with TRBJ2-4; D not certain. Germline CDR1 reads MNHEY; CDR2 reads SVGAGI. The CDR3 spans 14 residues. Trimming removed 4 bases from V and 1 base from J, with 8 bases in between. Here the CDR3 DNA reads TGTGCCAGCAGTTCGTCCGAGGCCAAAAACATTCAGTACTTC. As protein: CASSSSEAKNIQYF.

The chain employs TRBV28 and TRBJ2-3; no reliable D call. Trimming stripped 1 base from V and 3 bases from J, with 11 bases between. The CDR3 is 15 residues long. Per the germline V gene, CDR1 is MDHEN and CDR2 is SYDVKM. Here the CDR3 reads CASSLLVAGTDTQYF. In nucleotides, the CDR3 is TGTGCCAGCAGTTTATTAGTGGCCGGGACAGATACGCAGTATTTT. Full variable domain (missing parts from reference TRBV28 and TRBJ2-3): DVKVTQSSRYLVKRTGEKVFLECVQDMDHENMFWYRQDPGLGLRLIYFSYDVKMKEKGDIPEGYSVSREKKERFSLILESASTNQTSMYLCASSLLVAGTDTQYFGPGTRLTVL.

The chain employs TRBV5-1 and TRBJ1-1, with D uncertain. Germline values: CDR1 SGHRS, CDR2 YFSETQ. This CDR3 has 14 amino acids. Trimming pared 5 bases from V and 5 bases from J, leaving 16 bases between. In DNA form, the CDR3 reads TGCGCCAGCAGTGCCTCCACGCGGGGAACTGAAGCTTTCTTT. This gives the protein CASSASTRGTEAFF.